The clone carrying this TCR beta chain was seen only a few times. Building the TCR beta libraries relied on iRepertoire HTBI primers, and CDR3 regions underwent Arm-PCR. TCRdb fed the multiplex PCR reads into MiXCR, producing one record per CDR3 protein. The top ten hold approximately 18% of the sample, which has 680,000 or so distinct CDR3 sequences, approximately 15% seen once. Indicated time point: newly diagnosed GD, antithyroid drugs for less than 3 months. Generation of the TCR library employed RNA extracted from PBMCs. The sample belongs to a study of regulatory T cells in long-lasting Graves disease. These data also featured in a second study, about T cells in Graves' hyperthyroidism and ophthalmopathy.

The sequence was obtained from a woman younger than 45 with Graves disease. The sequencing used peripheral blood mononuclear cells (PBMCs), collected at new diagnosis, from a patient treated with antithyroid drugs.

CDR3 sequence: CAWSGGNYEQYF. DNA of the CDR3: TGTGCCTGGAGTGGGGGAAACTACGAGCAGTACTTC. The V and J genes are TRBV30 and TRBJ2-7, with unresolved D. Trimming removed 1 base at V and 3 bases at J, with 7 bases between. This CDR3 contains 12 residues. Germline CDR1 reads GTSNPN; CDR2 reads SVGIG (reference sequence).